This T cell receptor (beta chain) stems from a study of cytomegalovirus exposure and HLA in healthy donors. Findings and limits, study-wide: In vitro work confirmed that three CMV-associated chains recognize CMV antigens.

For this clone: No antigen is known for it.

Amplification used 60 Vbeta primers and 13 Jbeta primers. TCRdb's copy holds only in-frame clones and misses some; the assay was immunoSEQ multiplex PCR. The sample includes 150,000 or so clones, roughly 80% of them seen just once. V dropped 3 bases and J dropped 6 bases, with 9 bases sitting between them. The CDR3 has 12 amino acids. The germline V gene encodes CDR1 SGHRS and CDR2 YFSETQ. The chain links TRBV5-1 to TRBJ1-2; D gene uncertain. What was sequenced was PBMCs. This TCR was sampled from a man aged 40-49 years in good health and CMV-seropositive. The CDR3 here is CASSSNTDGYTF. DNA of the CDR3: TGCGCCAGCAGCTCCAACACAGATGGCTACACCTTC. Variable domain in full (rest from reference TRBV5-1 and TRBJ1-2): KAGVTQTPRYLIKTRGQQVTLSCSPISGHRSVSWYQQTPGQGLQFLFEYFSETQRNKGNFPGRFSGRQFSNSRSEMNVSTLELGDSALYLCASSSNTDGYTFGSGTRLTVV.